These 8 T cell receptor beta chains were all obtained from the same sample, sequenced in a study of T cell repertoires in ileal Crohn's disease. This table comes from immunoSEQ multiplex PCR, and its TCRdb copy is limited to in-frame clones, with some not included. The sample lists about 59,000 clones, 85% to 90% occurring once. Time point reported: neoterminal ileum biopsy at postoperative endoscopy, about 6 months after surgery. Sequenced input: ileal tissue. These receptors originate from an adult with Crohn's disease.

This clone occurred once. The genes are TRBV7-3 and TRBJ2-5; D is possibly TRBD2 (6 bases). V lost 2 bases and J lost 2, with 12 bases in between. The CDR3 sequence is 15 residues long. Germline loops: CDR1 SGHTA, CDR2 FQGTGA. The CDR3 nucleotides read TGTGCCAGCAGCTTAGCGGCTAGCGTACAAGAGACCCAGTACTTC. Amino acid sequence: CASSLAASVQETQYF.

This clone was seen just once. This rearrangement joins TRBV5-4 to TRBJ2-2; 10 bases fit TRBD1. With 4 bases clipped from V and 4 bases from J, the junction kept 4 bases outside the gene matches. CDR1 and CDR2 from the germline V gene are SGHNT and YYREEE (reference sequence). The CDR3 has 15 residues. As DNA, the CDR3 is TGTGCCAGCAGCCTCGGGACAGGGGTCACCGGGGAGCTGTTTTTT. This translates into CASSLGTGVTGELFF.

This clone occurred a few times. The CDR3, as DNA: TGTGCCGTAAAATTCTCCGCGGGGACGATCTATGGCTACACCTTC. Translating gives CAVKFSAGTIYGYTF. V is TRBV28 and J is TRBJ1-2, with D tentatively TRBD1 (5 bases). Germline V CDR1 and CDR2: MDHEN, SYDVKM. The V end was cut by 11 bases, the J end by 4 bases, with 23 bases between. The CDR3 has 15 amino acids.

The chain couples TRBV5-1 to TRBJ2-7; a possible D gene is TRBD1 (5 bases). V lost 5 bases, J lost 3 bases, and 6 bases lay in between. Germline CDR1 SGHRS, CDR2 YFSETQ. This CDR3 contains 11 residues. CDR3 DNA sequence: TGCGCCAGCAGGGACAACTACGAGCAGTACTTC. Translated, it gives CASRDNYEQYF.

This rearrangement joins TRBV6-6 to TRBJ1-2; a possible D gene is TRBD1 (6 bases). Trimming pared 6 bases from V and 11 bases from J, leaving 16 bases between. The CDR3 has 12 residues. Germline lookup yields CDR1 MNHNY and CDR2 SVGAGI (reference sequence). CDR3 DNA sequence: TGTGCCAGCAGCCTCCCTCAGGACAGTTACACCTTC. Protein sequence: CASSLPQDSYTF.

This clone appeared a few times. The V gene is TRBV27, the J gene TRBJ1-2; 8 bases line up with TRBD1. V was clipped by 7 bases and J by 3 bases; unmatched bases: 7. The length of the CDR3 is 14 residues. Germline CDR1 MNHEY, CDR2 SMNVEV (reference sequence). CDR3 protein: CASKKTGAYYGYTF. The CDR3 DNA reads TGTGCCAGCAAAAAGACAGGGGCCTACTATGGCTACACCTTC.

The V and J genes are TRBV5-1 and TRBJ2-3; 14 bases are a match to TRBD2. This CDR3 region has 16 residues. V dropped 4 bases and J dropped 3; count of bases not matched to a gene: 4. Germline CDR1 and CDR2: SGHRS and YFSETQ. The CDR3 reads CASSQTSGGATDTQYF. CDR3 in DNA: TGCGCCAGCAGCCAGACTAGCGGGGGGGCAACAGATACGCAGTATTTT.

This chain uses TRBV6-6 with TRBJ1-1, with unresolved D. The length of the CDR3 is 13 residues. The V gene's germline CDR1 is MNHNY and CDR2 SVGAGI (reference sequence). With 4 bases removed from V and 5 bases from J, the gap between germline ends came to 11 bases. CDR3 DNA sequence: TGTGCCAGCAGTTCCCCGGGGTGGACTGAAGCTTTCTTT. Amino acids: CASSSPGWTEAFF.